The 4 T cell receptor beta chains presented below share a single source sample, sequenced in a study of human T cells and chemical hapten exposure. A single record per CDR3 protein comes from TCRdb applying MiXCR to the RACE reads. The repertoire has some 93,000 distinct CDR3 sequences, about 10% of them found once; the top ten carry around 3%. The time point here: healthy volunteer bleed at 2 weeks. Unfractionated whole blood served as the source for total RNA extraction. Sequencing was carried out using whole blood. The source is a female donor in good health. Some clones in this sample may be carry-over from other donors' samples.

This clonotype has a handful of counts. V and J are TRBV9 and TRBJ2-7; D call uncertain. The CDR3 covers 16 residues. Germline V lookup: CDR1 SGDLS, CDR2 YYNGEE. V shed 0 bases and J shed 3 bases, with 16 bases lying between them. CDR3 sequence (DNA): TGTGCCAGCAGCGTAGCTGGTAGTCCTGCTAGCTACGAGCAGTACTTC. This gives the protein CASSVAGSPASYEQYF.

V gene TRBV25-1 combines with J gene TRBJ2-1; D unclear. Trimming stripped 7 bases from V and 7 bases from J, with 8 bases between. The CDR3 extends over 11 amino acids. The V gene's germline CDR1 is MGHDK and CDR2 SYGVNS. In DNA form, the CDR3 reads TGTGCCAGCACCGAAGCTAATGAGCAGTTCTTC. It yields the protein CASTEANEQFF.

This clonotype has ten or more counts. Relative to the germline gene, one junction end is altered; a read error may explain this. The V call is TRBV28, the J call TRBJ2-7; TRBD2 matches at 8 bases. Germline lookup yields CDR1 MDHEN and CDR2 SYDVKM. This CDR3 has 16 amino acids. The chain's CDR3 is CASSSGTSLLSYEQYF. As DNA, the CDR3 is TGTGCCAGCAGTTCAGGGACTAGTTTGCTCTCCTATGAGCAGTACTTC.

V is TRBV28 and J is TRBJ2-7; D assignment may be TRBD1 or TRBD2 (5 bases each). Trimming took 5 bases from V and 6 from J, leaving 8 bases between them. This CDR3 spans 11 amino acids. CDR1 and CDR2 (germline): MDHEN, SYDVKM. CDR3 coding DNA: TGTGCCAGCAGTCGGGACGTCGAGCAGTACTTC. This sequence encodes CASSRDVEQYF.